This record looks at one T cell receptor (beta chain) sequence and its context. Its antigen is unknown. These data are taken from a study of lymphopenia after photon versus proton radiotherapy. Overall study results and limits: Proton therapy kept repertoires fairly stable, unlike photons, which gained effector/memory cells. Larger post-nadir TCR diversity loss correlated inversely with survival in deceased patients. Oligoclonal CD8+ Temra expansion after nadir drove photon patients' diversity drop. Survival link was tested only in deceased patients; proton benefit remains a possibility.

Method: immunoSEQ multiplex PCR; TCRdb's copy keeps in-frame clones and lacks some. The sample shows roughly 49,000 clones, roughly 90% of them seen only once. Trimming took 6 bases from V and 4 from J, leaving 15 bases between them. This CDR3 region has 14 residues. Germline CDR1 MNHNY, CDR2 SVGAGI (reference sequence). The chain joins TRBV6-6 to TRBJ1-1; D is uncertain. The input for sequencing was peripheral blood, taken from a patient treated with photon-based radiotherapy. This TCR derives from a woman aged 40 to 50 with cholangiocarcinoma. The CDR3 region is CASSRSPESTEAFF. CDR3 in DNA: TGTGCCAGCAGCCGCAGCCCGGAAAGCACTGAAGCTTTCTTT.